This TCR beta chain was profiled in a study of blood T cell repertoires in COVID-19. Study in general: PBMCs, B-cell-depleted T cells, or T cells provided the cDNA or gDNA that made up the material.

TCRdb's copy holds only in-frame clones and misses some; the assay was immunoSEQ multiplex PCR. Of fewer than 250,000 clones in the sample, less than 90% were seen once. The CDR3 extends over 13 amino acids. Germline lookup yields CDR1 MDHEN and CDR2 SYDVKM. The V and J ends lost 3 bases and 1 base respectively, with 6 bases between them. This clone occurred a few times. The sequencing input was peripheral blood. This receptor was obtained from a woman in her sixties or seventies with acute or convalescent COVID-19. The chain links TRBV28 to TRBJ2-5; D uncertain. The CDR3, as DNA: TGTGCCAGCAGTTTGCAGGCCCAAGAGACCCAGTACTTC. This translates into CASSLQAQETQYF.